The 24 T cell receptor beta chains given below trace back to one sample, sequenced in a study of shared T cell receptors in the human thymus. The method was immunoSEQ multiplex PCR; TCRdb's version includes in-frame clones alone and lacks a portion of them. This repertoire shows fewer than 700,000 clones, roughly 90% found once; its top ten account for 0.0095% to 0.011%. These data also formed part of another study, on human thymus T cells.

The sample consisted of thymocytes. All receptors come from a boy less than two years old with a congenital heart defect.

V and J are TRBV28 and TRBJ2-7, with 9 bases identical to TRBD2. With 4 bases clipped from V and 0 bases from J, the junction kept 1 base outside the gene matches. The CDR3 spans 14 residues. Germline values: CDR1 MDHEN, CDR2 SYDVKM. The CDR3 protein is CASSWGLASYEQYF. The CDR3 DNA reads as TGTGCCAGCAGTTGGGGACTAGCCTCCTACGAGCAGTACTTC. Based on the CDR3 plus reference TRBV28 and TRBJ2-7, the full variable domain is DVKVTQSSRYLVKRTGEKVFLECVQDMDHENMFWYRQDPGLGLRLIYFSYDVKMKEKGDIPEGYSVSREKKERFSLILESASTNQTSMYLCASSWGLASYEQYFGPGTRLTVT.

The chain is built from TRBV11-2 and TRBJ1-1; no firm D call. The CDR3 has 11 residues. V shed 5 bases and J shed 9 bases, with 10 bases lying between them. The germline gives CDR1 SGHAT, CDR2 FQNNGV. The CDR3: CASSPMRQAFF. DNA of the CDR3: TGTGCCAGCAGCCCAATGCGGCAAGCTTTCTTT.

CDR3 in amino acids: CSVEDRFGSTDTQYF. CDR3 nucleotide sequence: TGCAGCGTTGAAGATAGGTTCGGGAGCACAGATACGCAGTATTTT. This sequence joins TRBV29-1 and TRBJ2-3; unclear D gene. The germline V and J ends were trimmed by 0 bases and 0 bases, with 10 bases remaining between them. The germline gives CDR1 SQVTM, CDR2 ANQGSEA. There are 15 residues in the CDR3.

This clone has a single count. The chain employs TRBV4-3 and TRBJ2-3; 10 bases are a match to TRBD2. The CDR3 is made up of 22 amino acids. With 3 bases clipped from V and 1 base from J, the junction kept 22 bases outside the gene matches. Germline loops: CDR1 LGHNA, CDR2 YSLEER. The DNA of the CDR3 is TGCGCCAGCAGCCAGGAGCAGCGACTAAAGCGGGAGGGCCTTCATCGCACAGATACGCAGTATTTT. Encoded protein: CASSQEQRLKREGLHRTDTQYF.

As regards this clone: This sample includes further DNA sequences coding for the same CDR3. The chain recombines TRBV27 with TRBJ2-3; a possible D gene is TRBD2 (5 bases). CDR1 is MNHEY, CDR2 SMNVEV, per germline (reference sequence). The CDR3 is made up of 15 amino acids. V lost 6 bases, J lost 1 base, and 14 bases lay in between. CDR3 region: CASSPRTPGTDTQYF. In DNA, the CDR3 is TGTGCCAGCAGCCCCAGGACTCCTGGCACAGATACGCAGTATTTT.

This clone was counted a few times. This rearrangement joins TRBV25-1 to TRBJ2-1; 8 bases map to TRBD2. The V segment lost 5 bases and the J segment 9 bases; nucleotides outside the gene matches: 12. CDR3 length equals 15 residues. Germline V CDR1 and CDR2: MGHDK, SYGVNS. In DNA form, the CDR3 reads TGTGCCAGCAGTCGAGCGAGCGGGAGTAAGGGTGAGCAGTTCTTC. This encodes CASSRASGSKGEQFF.

Here the CDR3 reads CASSPPSALPYEQYF. DNA for the CDR3: TGTGCCAGCTCACCACCGAGCGCCCTGCCCTACGAGCAGTACTTC. V gene TRBV18 combines with J gene TRBJ2-7; no clear D gene. Deletions cut 0 bases from V and 2 bases from J, with 11 bases between. The germline V gene has CDR1 KGHSH and CDR2 LQKENI. The CDR3 is 15 residues long. Full variable domain (remainder filled in from reference TRBV18 and TRBJ2-7): NAGVMQNPRHLVRRRGQEARLRCSPMKGHSHVYWYRQLPEEGLKFMVYLQKENIIDESGMPKERFSAEFPKEGPSILRIQQVVRGDSAAYFCASSPPSALPYEQYFGPGTRLTVT.

The DNA for the CDR3 is TGCGCCAGCAGCCCCTTACAGGGGGCGAGCACAGATACGCAGTATTTT. This sequence encodes CASSPLQGASTDTQYF. V and J are TRBV4-3 and TRBJ2-3; TRBD1 agrees at 9 bases. Germline CDR1 LGHNA, CDR2 YSLEER. The V and J ends lost 4 bases and 0 bases, in that order; junction bases with no gene match: 5. This CDR3 has 16 amino acids.

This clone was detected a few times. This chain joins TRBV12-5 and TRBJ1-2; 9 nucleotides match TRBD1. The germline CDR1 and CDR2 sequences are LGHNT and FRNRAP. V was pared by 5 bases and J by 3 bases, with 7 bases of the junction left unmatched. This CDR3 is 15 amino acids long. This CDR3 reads CASGPGDRVDYGYTF. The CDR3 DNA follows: TGTGCTAGTGGTCCAGGGGACAGGGTAGACTATGGCTACACCTTC.

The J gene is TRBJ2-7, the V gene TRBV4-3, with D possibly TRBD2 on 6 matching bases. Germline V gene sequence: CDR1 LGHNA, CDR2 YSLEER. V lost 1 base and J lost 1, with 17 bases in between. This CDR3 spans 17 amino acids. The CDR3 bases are TGCGCCAGCAGCCAAGGGGTACGGGAGCTTTTTTCCTACGAGCAGTACTTC. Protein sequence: CASSQGVRELFSYEQYF.

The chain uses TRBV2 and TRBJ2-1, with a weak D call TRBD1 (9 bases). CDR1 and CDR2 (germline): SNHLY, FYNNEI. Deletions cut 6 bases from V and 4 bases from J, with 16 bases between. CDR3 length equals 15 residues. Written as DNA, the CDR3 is TGTGCCAGCAGGGAGCGGGGGACAGGGTACAATGAGCAGTTCTTC. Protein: CASRERGTGYNEQFF.

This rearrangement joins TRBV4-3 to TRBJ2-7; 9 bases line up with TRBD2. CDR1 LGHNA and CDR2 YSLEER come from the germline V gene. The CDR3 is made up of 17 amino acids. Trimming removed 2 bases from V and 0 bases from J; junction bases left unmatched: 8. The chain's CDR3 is CASSQLRREGYSYEQYF. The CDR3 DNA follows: TGCGCCAGCAGCCAATTAAGGCGGGAGGGGTACTCCTACGAGCAGTACTTC.

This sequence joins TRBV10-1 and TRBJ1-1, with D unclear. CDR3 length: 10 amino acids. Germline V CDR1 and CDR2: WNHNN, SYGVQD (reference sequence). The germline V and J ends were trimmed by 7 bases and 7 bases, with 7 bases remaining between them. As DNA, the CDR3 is TGCGCCAGCAAGAGATTTGAAGCTTTCTTT. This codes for CASKRFEAFF.

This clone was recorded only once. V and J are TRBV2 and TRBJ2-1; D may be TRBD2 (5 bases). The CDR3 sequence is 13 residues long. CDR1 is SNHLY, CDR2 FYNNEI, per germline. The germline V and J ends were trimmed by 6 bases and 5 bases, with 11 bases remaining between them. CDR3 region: CASRRAHNNEQFF. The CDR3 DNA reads TGTGCCAGCAGGCGGGCTCACAACAATGAGCAGTTCTTC.

The CDR3 nucleotides read TGTGCCAGCAGTGAAGGGGCGGGAGGGGGAGAGACCCAGTACTTC. Protein: CASSEGAGGGETQYF. This chain uses TRBV6-1 with TRBJ2-5; 9 positions agree with TRBD2. Trimming removed 1 base from V and 4 bases from J; junction bases left unmatched: 4. The CDR3 covers 15 residues. The germline CDR1 and CDR2 sequences are MNHNS and SASEGT.

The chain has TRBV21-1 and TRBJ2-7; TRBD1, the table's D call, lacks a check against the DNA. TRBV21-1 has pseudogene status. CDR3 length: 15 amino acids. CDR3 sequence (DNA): TGTGCCAGCAGCAAAGGATTTGACAGACCATACGAGCAGTACTTC. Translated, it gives CASSKGFDRPYEQYF.

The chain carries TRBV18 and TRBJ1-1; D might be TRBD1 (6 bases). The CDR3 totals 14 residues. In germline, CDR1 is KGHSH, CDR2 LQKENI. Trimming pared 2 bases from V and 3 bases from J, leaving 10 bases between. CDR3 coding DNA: TGTGCCAGCTCACCAAAGAACAGGGACACTGAAGCTTTCTTT. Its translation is CASSPKNRDTEAFF. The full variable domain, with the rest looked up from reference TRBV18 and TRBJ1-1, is NAGVMQNPRHLVRRRGQEARLRCSPMKGHSHVYWYRQLPEEGLKFMVYLQKENIIDESGMPKERFSAEFPKEGPSILRIQQVVRGDSAAYFCASSPKNRDTEAFFGQGTRLTVV.

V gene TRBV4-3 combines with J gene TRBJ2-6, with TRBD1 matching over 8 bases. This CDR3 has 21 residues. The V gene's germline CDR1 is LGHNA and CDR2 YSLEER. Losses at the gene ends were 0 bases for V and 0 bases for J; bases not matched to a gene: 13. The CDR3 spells CASSQDGGGRQGTSGANVLTF. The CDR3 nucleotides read TGCGCCAGCAGCCAAGATGGAGGTGGGAGACAGGGGACCTCTGGGGCCAACGTCCTGACTTTC.

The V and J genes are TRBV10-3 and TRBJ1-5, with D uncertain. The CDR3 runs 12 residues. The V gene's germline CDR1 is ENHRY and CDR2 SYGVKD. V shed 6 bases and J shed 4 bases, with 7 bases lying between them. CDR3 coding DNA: TGTGCCATCAGCGCAGGAAATCAGCCCCAGCATTTT. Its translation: CAISAGNQPQHF.

CDR3 loop: CASSLLTGELFF. DNA for the CDR3: TGTGCCAGCAGCCTTCTCACCGGGGAGCTGTTTTTT. This rearrangement joins TRBV7-9 to TRBJ2-2, with D uncertain. Trimming removed 5 bases at V and 4 bases at J, with 5 bases between. The CDR3 covers 12 residues. Germline V gives CDR1 SEHNR, CDR2 FQNEAQ (reference sequence). Filled out from reference TRBV7-9 and TRBJ2-2, the complete variable domain reads DTGVSQNPRHKITKRGQNVTFRCDPISEHNRLYWYRQTLGQGPEFLTYFQNEAQLEKSRLLSDRFSAERPKGSFSTLEIQRTEQGDSAMYLCASSLLTGELFFGEGSRLTVL.

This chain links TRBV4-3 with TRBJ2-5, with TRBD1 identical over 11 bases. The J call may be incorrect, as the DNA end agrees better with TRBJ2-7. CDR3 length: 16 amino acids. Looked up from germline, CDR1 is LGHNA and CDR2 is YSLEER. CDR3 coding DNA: TGCGCCAGCAGCCACGGCGGGACAGGGGGTGTAGACGAGCAGTACTTC. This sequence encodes CASSHGGTGGVDEQYF.

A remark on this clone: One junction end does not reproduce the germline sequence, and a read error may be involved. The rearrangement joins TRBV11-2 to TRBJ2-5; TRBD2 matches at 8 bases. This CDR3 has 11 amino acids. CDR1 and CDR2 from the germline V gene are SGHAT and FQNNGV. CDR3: CTGGEGETQYF. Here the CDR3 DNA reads TGCACGGGGGGGGAGGGAGAGACCCAGTACTTC.

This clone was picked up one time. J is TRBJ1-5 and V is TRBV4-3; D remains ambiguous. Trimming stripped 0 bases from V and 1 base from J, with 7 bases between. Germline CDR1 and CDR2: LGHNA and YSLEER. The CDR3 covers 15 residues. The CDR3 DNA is TGCGCCAGCAGCCAAGATGCCGGGAGCAATCAGCCCCAGCATTTT. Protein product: CASSQDAGSNQPQHF.

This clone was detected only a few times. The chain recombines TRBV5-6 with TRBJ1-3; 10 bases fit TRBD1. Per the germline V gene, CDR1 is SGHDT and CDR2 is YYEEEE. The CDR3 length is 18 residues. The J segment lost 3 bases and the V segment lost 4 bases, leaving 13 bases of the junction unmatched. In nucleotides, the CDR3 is TGTGCCAGCAGCCACAACCCTAGGACAGGGGGGGATGGAAACACCATATATTTT. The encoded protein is CASSHNPRTGGDGNTIYF.